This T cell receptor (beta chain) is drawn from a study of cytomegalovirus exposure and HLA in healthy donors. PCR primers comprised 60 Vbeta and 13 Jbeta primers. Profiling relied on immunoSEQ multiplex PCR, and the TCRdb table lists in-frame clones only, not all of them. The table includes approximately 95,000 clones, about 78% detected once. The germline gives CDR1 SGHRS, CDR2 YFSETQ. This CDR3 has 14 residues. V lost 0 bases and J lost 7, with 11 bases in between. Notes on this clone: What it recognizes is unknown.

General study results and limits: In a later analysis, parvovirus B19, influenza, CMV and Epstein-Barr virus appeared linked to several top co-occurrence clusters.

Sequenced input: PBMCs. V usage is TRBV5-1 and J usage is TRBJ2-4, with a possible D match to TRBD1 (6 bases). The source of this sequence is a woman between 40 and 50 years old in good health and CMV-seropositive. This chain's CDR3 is CASSLATGDNIQYF. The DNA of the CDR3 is TGCGCCAGCAGCTTGGCGACAGGCGACAACATTCAGTACTTC.